Below, one T cell receptor beta chain is given with its context. A much larger clonotype is one base distant, so this may be a read error. It is likely a read error, because the conserved phenylalanine at the end of the CDR3 is missing. RNA transcripts yielded amplified TCR beta CDR3 regions. First-round RT-PCR targeting the TCR CDR3 was performed with the HTBI primer set. A single record per CDR3 protein comes from TCRdb applying MiXCR to the multiplex PCR reads. The sample includes about 740,000 distinct CDR3 sequences, 13% to 15% of them seen just once. The CDR3 extends over 16 amino acids. Germline V gives CDR1 ENHRY, CDR2 SYGVKD. V lost 0 bases and J 0 bases, leaving 12 bases between the germline ends. The data stem from a study of T cells in Graves' hyperthyroidism and ophthalmopathy.

The chain combines TRBV10-3 with TRBJ2-7; the D call may be TRBD1 or TRBD2 (5 bases each). Sequencing was performed on blood. The source is a woman younger than 30 with Graves' hyperthyroidism. The CDR3 is CAISESLAGSSYEQYS. CDR3 nucleotide sequence: TGTGCCATCAGTGAGTCGTTAGCAGGGAGCTCCTACGAGCAGTACTCC.